Listed here is a single TCR beta chain. This record comes from a study of blood T cell repertoires in COVID-19. After removal of 6 bases from V and 4 bases from J, the junction contained 8 bases not matched to a gene. The germline V gene encodes CDR1 SGHNT and CDR2 YENEEA. The CDR3 totals 15 residues. How the authors handled the data: From reference gene primer amplification, estimates of nucleated cell counts were derived. The method was immunoSEQ multiplex PCR; TCRdb's version includes in-frame clones alone and lacks a portion of them. V and J calls and clone size are as listed in that table; D and trimming were resolved from the DNA. This sample has some 330,000 clones; 85% to 90% occur once, and the top ten carry 3.5% to 4.5%. Either two negative PCRs, clearance, or symptom resolution qualified Cohort 3 donors as recovered.

The origin of this receptor is a man under 40 who had recovered from COVID-19. The sequencing input was PBMCs or T cells enriched from blood (not recorded which). The chain couples TRBV11-3 to TRBJ2-3, with 9 bases that match TRBD2. CDR3 region: CASRRGREGADTQYF. CDR3 in DNA: TGTGCCAGCAGGAGGGGGCGGGAGGGGGCAGATACGCAGTATTTT.